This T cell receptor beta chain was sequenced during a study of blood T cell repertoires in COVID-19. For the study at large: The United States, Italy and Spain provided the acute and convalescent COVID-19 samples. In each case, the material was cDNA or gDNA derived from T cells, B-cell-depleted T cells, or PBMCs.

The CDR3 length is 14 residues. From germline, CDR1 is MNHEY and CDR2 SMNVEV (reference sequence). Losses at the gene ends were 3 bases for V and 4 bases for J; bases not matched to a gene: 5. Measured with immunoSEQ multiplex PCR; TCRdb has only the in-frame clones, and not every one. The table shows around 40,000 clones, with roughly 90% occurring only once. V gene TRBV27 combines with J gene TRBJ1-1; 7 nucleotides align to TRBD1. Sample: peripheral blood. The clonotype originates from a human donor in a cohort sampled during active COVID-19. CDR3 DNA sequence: TGTGCCAGCAGTTTCGGGACAGTTGGCACTGAAGCTTTCTTT. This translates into CASSFGTVGTEAFF.